A selection of T cell receptor beta chains follows, all from one sample in a study of technical replicates of blood from a handful of donors. This table comes from immunoSEQ multiplex PCR, and its TCRdb copy is limited to in-frame clones, with some not included. This repertoire shows around 58,000 clones, around 87% found once; its top ten account for about 5%. The sample was PBMCs. The receptor source for this set is a human donor in good health. Some clones in this sample may be carry-over from other donors' samples. Each CDR3 is given with its conserved first and last residue. Each record gives: J gene, V gene, D gene, CDR3 protein. D genes are given only for firm matches.

J: TRBJ2-7
V: TRBV10-3
D: TRBD2
CDR3: CAISESTSGIEQYF

J: TRBJ2-3
V: TRBV6-4
D: TRBD2
CDR3: CASSRTSDTDTQYF

J: TRBJ1-6
V: TRBV13
D: NA
CDR3: CASSLIWGGNNSPLHF

J: TRBJ2-7
V: TRBV18
D: NA
CDR3: CASSPGGQANYEQYF

J: TRBJ2-3
V: TRBV25-1
D: TRBD2
CDR3: CASSDTSDTDTQYF

J: TRBJ2-1
V: TRBV5-1
D: TRBD2
CDR3: CASSYLAGGPNEQFF

J: TRBJ2-7
V: TRBV9
D: NA
CDR3: CASSPSRSQGEQYF

J: TRBJ2-3
V: TRBV9
D: TRBD2
CDR3: CASTHLTSGSLDTQYF

J: TRBJ1-2
V: TRBV5-6
D: TRBD1
CDR3: CASSLPGTGSNYGYTF

J: TRBJ1-5
V: TRBV19
D: NA
CDR3: CASTELRQVNQPQHF

J: TRBJ1-1
V: TRBV18
D: TRBD1
CDR3: CASSLGQGGNTEAFF

J: TRBJ1-4
V: TRBV5-6
D: NA
CDR3: CASSLYGDRRAGEKLFF

J: TRBJ2-3
V: TRBV6-9
D: TRBD2
CDR3: CASTLGGGADTQYF

J: TRBJ2-7
V: TRBV5-1
D: NA
CDR3: CASSLAGLPYEQYF

J: TRBJ2-5
V: TRBV7-7
D: TRBD1
CDR3: CASSGQGILGETQYF

J: TRBJ2-7
V: TRBV27
D: TRBD2
CDR3: CASSPGTSGYEQYF

J: TRBJ2-1
V: TRBV30
D: TRBD2
CDR3: CAWSLSGSHNEQFF

J: TRBJ2-3
V: TRBV7-9
D: TRBD2
CDR3: CASSFVSRGTNTDTQYF

J: TRBJ1-1
V: TRBV7-9
D: NA
CDR3: CASSLGGRSIGSFF

J: TRBJ1-2
V: TRBV2
D: NA
CDR3: CASRQGMIFRSPNYGYTF

J: TRBJ2-2
V: TRBV19
D: TRBD2
CDR3: CASSIDPGLAGDRNTGELFF

J: TRBJ2-6
V: TRBV9
D: NA
CDR3: CASSVGGSGLNSGANVLTF

J: TRBJ2-3
V: TRBV13
D: NA
CDR3: CASSTLSGADTQYF

J: TRBJ2-5
V: TRBV11-3
D: NA
CDR3: CASSSRLGPDRETQYF

J: TRBJ2-3
V: TRBV4-2
D: NA
CDR3: CASSRTGSTDTQYF

J: TRBJ1-5
V: TRBV30
D: NA
CDR3: CAWSVRSSQPQHF

J: TRBJ2-5
V: TRBV4-1
D: NA
CDR3: CASSPPGAETQYF

J: TRBJ2-5
V: TRBV30
D: TRBD2
CDR3: CAWSVRGGTQYF

J: TRBJ2-5
V: TRBV6-5
D: NA
CDR3: CASSYKEPWETQYF

J: TRBJ1-1
V: TRBV30
D: TRBD1
CDR3: CAWSEGAGTEAFF

J: TRBJ2-7
V: TRBV5-1
D: TRBD1
CDR3: CASRAGTATYEQYF